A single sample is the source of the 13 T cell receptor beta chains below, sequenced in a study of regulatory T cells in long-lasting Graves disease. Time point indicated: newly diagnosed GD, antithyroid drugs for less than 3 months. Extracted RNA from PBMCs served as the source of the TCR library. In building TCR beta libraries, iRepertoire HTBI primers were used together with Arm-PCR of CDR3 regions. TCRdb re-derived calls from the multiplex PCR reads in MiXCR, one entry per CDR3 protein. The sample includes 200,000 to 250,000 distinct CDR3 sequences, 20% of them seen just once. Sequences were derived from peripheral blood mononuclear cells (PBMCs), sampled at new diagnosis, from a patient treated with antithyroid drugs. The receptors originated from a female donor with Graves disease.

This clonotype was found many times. The CDR3 coding sequence is TGTGCCAGTAGTCATTCCGGACACTTCCAACGGGGAGATACGCAGTATTTT. It specifies CASSHSGHFQRGDTQYF. The chain carries TRBV19 and TRBJ2-3; D is possibly TRBD1 or TRBD2 (5 bases each). The length of the CDR3 is 17 residues. Germline V gene lookup returns CDR1 LNHDA and CDR2 SQIVND (reference sequence). Trimming cost V 5 bases and J 5 bases, with 23 bases left between them.

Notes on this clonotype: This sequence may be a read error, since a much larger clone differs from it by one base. The chain's CDR3 is CASSLRGAKETQFF. The CDR3 DNA is TGTGCCAGCAGCTTAAGGGGAGCTAAAGAGACCCAGTTCTTC. V and J are TRBV11-2 and TRBJ2-5; the D gene could be TRBD1 or TRBD2 (5 bases each). The J call may be in error: the DNA end matches TRBJ2-1 better. CDR1 SGHAT and CDR2 FQNNGV come from the germline V gene. This CDR3 comprises 14 residues.

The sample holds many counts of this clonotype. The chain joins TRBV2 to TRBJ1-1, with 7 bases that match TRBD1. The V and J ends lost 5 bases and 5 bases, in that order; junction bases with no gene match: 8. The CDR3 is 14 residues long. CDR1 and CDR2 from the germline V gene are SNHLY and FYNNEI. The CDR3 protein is CASSPLQGETEAFF. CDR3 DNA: TGTGCCAGCAGTCCCCTGCAGGGGGAGACTGAAGCTTTCTTT.

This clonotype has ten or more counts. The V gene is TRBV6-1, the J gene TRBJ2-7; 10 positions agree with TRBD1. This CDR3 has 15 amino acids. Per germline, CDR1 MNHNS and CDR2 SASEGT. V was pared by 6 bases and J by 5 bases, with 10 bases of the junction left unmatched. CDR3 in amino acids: CASSHPGQGTHEQYF. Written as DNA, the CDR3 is TGTGCCAGCAGCCATCCGGGACAGGGGACCCACGAGCAGTACTTC.

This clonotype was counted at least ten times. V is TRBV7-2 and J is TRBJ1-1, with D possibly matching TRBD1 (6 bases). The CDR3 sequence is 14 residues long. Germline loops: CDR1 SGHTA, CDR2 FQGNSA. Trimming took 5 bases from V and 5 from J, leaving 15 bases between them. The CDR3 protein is CASSTRGPGTEAFF. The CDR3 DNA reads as TGTGCCAGCAGCACCAGGGGACCGGGGACTGAAGCTTTCTTT.

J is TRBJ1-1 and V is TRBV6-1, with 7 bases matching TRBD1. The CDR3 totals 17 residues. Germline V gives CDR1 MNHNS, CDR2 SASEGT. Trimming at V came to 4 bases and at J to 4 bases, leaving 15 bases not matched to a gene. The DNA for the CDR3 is TGTGCCAGCAGTGTACCCCGCCCGACAGGGTACGGCACTGAAGCTTTCTTT. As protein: CASSVPRPTGYGTEAFF.

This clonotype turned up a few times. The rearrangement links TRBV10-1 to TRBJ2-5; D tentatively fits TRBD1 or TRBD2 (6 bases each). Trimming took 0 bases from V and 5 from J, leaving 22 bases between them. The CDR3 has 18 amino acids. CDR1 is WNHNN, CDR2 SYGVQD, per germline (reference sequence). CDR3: CASSESRRTGRISETQYF. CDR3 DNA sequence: TGCGCCAGCAGTGAGTCACGGCGAACAGGGAGGATTTCGGAGACCCAGTACTTC.

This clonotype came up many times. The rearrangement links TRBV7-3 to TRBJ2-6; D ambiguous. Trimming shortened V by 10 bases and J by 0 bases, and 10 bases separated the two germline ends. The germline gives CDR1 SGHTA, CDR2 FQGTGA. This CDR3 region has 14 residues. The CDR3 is CATRPPSGANVLTF. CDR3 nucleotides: TGTGCCACCCGACCCCCCTCTGGGGCCAACGTCCTGACTTTC.

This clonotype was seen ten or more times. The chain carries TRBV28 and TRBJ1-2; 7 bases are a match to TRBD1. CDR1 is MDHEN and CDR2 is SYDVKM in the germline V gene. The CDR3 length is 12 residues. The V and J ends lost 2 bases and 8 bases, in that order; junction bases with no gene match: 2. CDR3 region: CASSLGTEGYTF. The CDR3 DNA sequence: TGTGCCAGCAGTTTAGGGACAGAAGGCTACACCTTC.

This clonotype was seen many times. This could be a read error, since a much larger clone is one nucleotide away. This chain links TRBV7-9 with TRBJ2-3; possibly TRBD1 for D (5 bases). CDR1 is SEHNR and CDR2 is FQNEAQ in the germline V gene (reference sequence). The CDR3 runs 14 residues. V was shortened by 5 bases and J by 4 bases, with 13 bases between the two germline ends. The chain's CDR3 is CASSVGARADTQYF. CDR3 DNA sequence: TGTGCCAGCAGCGTAGGGGCTAGGGCAGATACGCAGTATTTT.

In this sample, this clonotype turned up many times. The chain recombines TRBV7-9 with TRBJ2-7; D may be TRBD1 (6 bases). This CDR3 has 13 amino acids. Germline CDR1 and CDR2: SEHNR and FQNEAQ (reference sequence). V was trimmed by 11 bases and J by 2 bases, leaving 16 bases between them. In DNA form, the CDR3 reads TGTGCCGGAAAAAAGGACAGAGCCTACGAGCAGTACTTC. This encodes CAGKKDRAYEQYF.

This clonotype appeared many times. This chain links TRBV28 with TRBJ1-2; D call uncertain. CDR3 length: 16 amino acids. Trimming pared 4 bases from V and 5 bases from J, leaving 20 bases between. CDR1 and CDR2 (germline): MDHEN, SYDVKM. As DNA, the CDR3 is TGTGCCAGCAGTTCTTTCGAGTATCGGGCGAGGTATGGCTACACCTTC. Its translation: CASSSFEYRARYGYTF.

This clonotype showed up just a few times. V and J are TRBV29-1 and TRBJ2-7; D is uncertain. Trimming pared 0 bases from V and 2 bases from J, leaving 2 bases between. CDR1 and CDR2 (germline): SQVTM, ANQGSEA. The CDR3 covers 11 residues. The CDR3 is CSVEEPYEQYF. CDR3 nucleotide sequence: TGCAGCGTTGAAGAACCCTACGAGCAGTACTTC.